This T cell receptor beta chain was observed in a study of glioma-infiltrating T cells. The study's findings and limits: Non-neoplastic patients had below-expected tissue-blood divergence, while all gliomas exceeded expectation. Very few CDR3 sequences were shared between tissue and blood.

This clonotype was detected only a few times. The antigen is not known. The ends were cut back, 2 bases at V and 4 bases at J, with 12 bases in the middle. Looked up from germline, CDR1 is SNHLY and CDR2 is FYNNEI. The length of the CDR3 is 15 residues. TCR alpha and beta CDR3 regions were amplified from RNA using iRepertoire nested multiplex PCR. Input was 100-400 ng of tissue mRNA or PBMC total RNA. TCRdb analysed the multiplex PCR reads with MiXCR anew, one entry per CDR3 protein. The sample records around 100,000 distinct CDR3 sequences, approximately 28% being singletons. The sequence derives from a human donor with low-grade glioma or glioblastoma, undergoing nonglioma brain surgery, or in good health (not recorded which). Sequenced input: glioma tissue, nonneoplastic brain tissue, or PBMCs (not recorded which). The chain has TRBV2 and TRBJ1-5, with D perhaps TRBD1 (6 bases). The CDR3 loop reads CASSEIQGRNQPQHF. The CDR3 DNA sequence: TGTGCCAGCAGTGAAATACAGGGTAGGAATCAGCCCCAGCATTTT.